The 23 T cell receptor beta chains below all came from one sample that was sequenced in a study of T cell responses to AZD1222 COVID-19 vaccine. Assay: immunoSEQ multiplex PCR; the TCRdb copy retains only in-frame clones and omits some. The repertoire holds approximately 46,000 clones, with 65% to 80% as singletons. Sample: peripheral blood, taken on day 0 of AZD1222 vaccination. Receptor source: an adult in good health.

This chain links TRBV14 with TRBJ2-1, with 7 nucleotides matching TRBD2. Looked up from germline, CDR1 is SGHDN and CDR2 is FVKESK. The V gene end was trimmed by 1 base and the J gene end by 0 bases; junction bases not matched to a gene: 0. CDR3 size: 15 residues. The CDR3 region has the DNA TGTGCCAGCAGCCAAGGACTAGCCTCCTACAATGAGCAGTTCTTC. This gives the protein CASSQGLASYNEQFF.

This clone was counted once. The chain is built from TRBV15 and TRBJ2-7; 9 positions match TRBD2. CDR1 and CDR2 from the germline V gene are LNHNV and YYDKDF (reference sequence). The CDR3 runs 15 residues. The V gene end was trimmed by 5 bases and the J gene end by 5 bases; junction bases not matched to a gene: 10. The CDR3 spells CATSEAASGNHEQYF. CDR3 bases: TGTGCCACCAGCGAGGCGGCTAGCGGGAACCACGAGCAGTACTTC. Using reference TRBV15 and TRBJ2-7 for the parts outside the CDR3, the full variable domain is DAMVIQNPRYQVTQFGKPVTLSCSQTLNHNVMYWYQQKSSQAPKLLFHYYDKDFNNEADTPDNFQSRRPNTSFCFLDIRSPGLGDTAMYLCATSEAASGNHEQYFGPGTRLTVT.

V gene TRBV6-6 combines with J gene TRBJ1-2; D is ambiguous. Germline lookup yields CDR1 MNHNY and CDR2 SVGAGI (reference sequence). Trimming took 11 bases from V and 3 from J, leaving 19 bases between them. The CDR3 extends over 14 amino acids. CDR3 coding DNA: TGTGCCGCCACACGGGCCCTCTCCGACTATGGCTACACCTTC. Its translation is CAATRALSDYGYTF.

This chain uses TRBV6-5 with TRBJ2-1; D gene ambiguous. Germline V CDR1 and CDR2: MNHEY, SVGAGI. The length of the CDR3 is 15 residues. V lost 4 bases and J 8 bases, leaving 18 bases between the germline ends. The CDR3 DNA reads as TGTGCCAGCAGTTCCCCGGTGACCCACTCGCATGAGCAGTTCTTC. This gives the protein CASSSPVTHSHEQFF.

This chain joins TRBV7-2 and TRBJ2-1; 10 positions agree with TRBD2. Germline V gene sequence: CDR1 SGHTA, CDR2 FQGNSA. CDR3 length: 16 amino acids. With V trimmed by 2 bases and J by 4 bases, 5 bases remained unmatched. CDR3 residues: CASSLFPAGGYNEQFF. CDR3 bases: TGTGCCAGCAGCTTATTTCCAGCGGGAGGGTACAATGAGCAGTTCTTC.

The chain has TRBV5-1 and TRBJ2-3, with a tentative D call TRBD2 (5 bases). Germline CDR1 and CDR2: SGHRS and YFSETQ. V lost 0 bases to trimming and J lost 5 bases, with 7 bases between them. This CDR3 spans 13 amino acids. The CDR3 sequence is CASSLAEGDTQYF. The CDR3, as DNA: TGCGCCAGCAGCTTGGCCGAGGGAGATACGCAGTATTTT.

This sequence joins TRBV10-3 and TRBJ1-5; 7 positions match TRBD1. V lost 3 bases and J lost 6; bases outside the gene matches: 8. This CDR3 contains 15 residues. The germline V gene has CDR1 ENHRY and CDR2 SYGVKD. CDR3 DNA sequence: TGTGCCATCAGTGAAAGGGGGCAGGCAAGTCAGCCCCAGCATTTT. Protein product: CAISERGQASQPQHF.

The rearrangement joins TRBV24-1 to TRBJ1-2; D possibly corresponds to TRBD1 (5 bases). CDR3 size: 14 residues. Trimming pared 3 bases from V and 0 bases from J, leaving 7 bases between. Germline loops: CDR1 KGHDR, CDR2 SFDVKD. The CDR3 nucleotides are TGTGCCACCAGTGATGGGACGTCTAACTATGGCTACACCTTC. Amino acid sequence: CATSDGTSNYGYTF.

The chain links TRBV7-2 to TRBJ1-1; no firm D call. This CDR3 is built from 11 residues. V shed 3 bases and J shed 3 bases, with 2 bases lying between them. Germline V lookup: CDR1 SGHTA, CDR2 FQGNSA. CDR3 residues: CASSFYTEAFF. For the CDR3, the DNA is TGTGCCAGCAGCTTCTACACTGAAGCTTTCTTT.

The V gene is TRBV3-1 (or the pseudogene TRBV3-2), the J gene TRBJ2-7; D might be TRBD1 (6 bases). Germline CDR1 is LGHDT and CDR2 is YNNKEL (reference sequence). Trimming shortened V by 5 bases and J by 5 bases, and 19 bases separated the two germline ends. The CDR3 spans 15 residues. Here the CDR3 DNA reads TGTGCCAGCAGCTTTTCTACCCCAGACAGGCACGAGCAGTACTTC. Residues: CASSFSTPDRHEQYF.

The V and J genes are TRBV7-9 and TRBJ2-7, with D uncertain. From germline, CDR1 is SEHNR and CDR2 FQNEAQ (reference sequence). The germline V and J ends were trimmed by 2 bases and 2 bases, with 10 bases remaining between them. The CDR3 runs 14 residues. The CDR3 reads CASSLRLGTYEQYF. DNA of the CDR3: TGTGCCAGCAGCTTAAGGTTAGGGACCTACGAGCAGTACTTC.

The rearrangement joins TRBV7-2 to TRBJ2-7, with 8 bases that match TRBD2. The junction had 1 base not matched to a gene; V was cut back by 3 bases and J by 3 bases. Germline V gives CDR1 SGHTA, CDR2 FQGNSA. This CDR3 region has 13 residues. This CDR3 is CASSFSGVYEQYF. The CDR3 nucleotides are TGTGCCAGCAGCTTTAGCGGGGTCTACGAGCAGTACTTC.

The CDR3 DNA reads TGTGCCAGCAGCAGAGGGACAGGGGGCGCCTATGGCTACACCTTC. It codes for CASSRGTGGAYGYTF. The chain recombines TRBV7-6 with TRBJ1-2, with 12 bases lining up with TRBD1. The CDR3 consists of 15 residues. Trimming took 5 bases from V and 4 from J; bases not matched to a gene: 5. Per germline, CDR1 SGHVS and CDR2 FNYEAQ.

This clone was recorded only once. The genes are TRBV19 and TRBJ1-2, with 8 bases fitting TRBD1. V lost 5 bases to trimming and J lost 4 bases; unmatched junction nucleotides: 3. Germline values: CDR1 LNHDA, CDR2 SQIVND (reference sequence). The CDR3 runs to 13 residues. The CDR3 here is CASSSQGGYGYTF. Written as DNA, the CDR3 is TGTGCCAGTAGTTCACAGGGGGGCTATGGCTACACCTTC. Based on the CDR3 plus reference TRBV19 and TRBJ1-2, the full variable domain is DGGITQSPKYLFRKEGQNVTLSCEQNLNHDAMYWYRQDPGQGLRLIYYSQIVNDFQKGDIAEGYSVSREKKESFPLTVTSAQKNPTAFYLCASSSQGGYGYTFGSGTRLTVV.

The chain joins TRBV2 to TRBJ2-1, with 12 bases aligning to TRBD2. The junction had 4 bases not matched to a gene; V was cut back by 6 bases and J by 4 bases. Germline CDR1 and CDR2: SNHLY and FYNNEI. This CDR3 has 15 amino acids. CDR3 protein: CASRPGLAGYNEQFF. The CDR3 coding sequence is TGTGCCAGCAGGCCTGGACTAGCGGGGTACAATGAGCAGTTCTTC.

The chain employs TRBV30 and TRBJ1-5, with TRBD1 matching 7 bases. The length of the CDR3 is 15 residues. CDR1 is GTSNPN, CDR2 SVGIG, per germline (reference sequence). V trimming: 3 bases; J trimming: 7 bases; junction bases outside the gene matches: 12. CDR3 sequence (DNA): TGTGCCTGGAGCTTAACCGACAGGGTCCAACAGCCCCAGCATTTT. Protein: CAWSLTDRVQQPQHF. Together with reference TRBV30 and TRBJ1-5, the CDR3 gives the full variable domain: SQTIHQWPATLVQPVGSPLSLECTVEGTSNPNLYWYRQAAGRGLQLLFYSVGIGQISSEVPQNLSASRPQDRQFILSSKKLLLSDSGFYLCAWSLTDRVQQPQHFGDGTRLSIL.

This chain links TRBV28 with TRBJ2-7; D gene unclear. This CDR3 spans 14 amino acids. Germline V gene sequence: CDR1 MDHEN, CDR2 SYDVKM. The CDR3 DNA follows: TGTGCATCCCTCCCGGGCTCCCCTCCCCACGAGCAGTACTTC. Translating it yields CASLPGSPPHEQYF. The full variable domain, its missing parts supplied by reference TRBV28 and TRBJ2-7, is DVKVTQSSRYLVKRTGEKVFLECVQDMDHENMFWYRQDPGLGLRLIYFSYDVKMKEKGDIPEGYSVSREKKERFSLILESASTNQTSMYLCASLPGSPPHEQYFGPGTRLTVT.

The V and J genes are TRBV5-1 and TRBJ2-7; either TRBD1 or TRBD2 may fit D (6 bases each). CDR3 length equals 16 residues. CDR1 is SGHRS, CDR2 YFSETQ, per germline. Trimming cost V 3 bases and J 5 bases, with 21 bases left between them. CDR3 sequence: CASSWGAGESPHEQYF. CDR3 bases: TGCGCCAGCAGCTGGGGGGCCGGGGAGAGCCCCCACGAGCAGTACTTC.

The chain links TRBV12-2 to TRBJ1-5. TRBV12-2 represents a pseudogene. The CDR3 is 17 residues long. CDR3 in amino acids: CASRLDSVNIGRRPQHF. The CDR3 nucleotides are TGTGCAAGTCGCTTAGATAGCGTCAACATTGGACGTCGGCCCCAGCATTTT.

This chain connects TRBV5-1 to TRBJ2-2; D ambiguous. V shed 1 base and J shed 7 bases, with 11 bases lying between them. This CDR3 is built from 14 residues. The germline V gene encodes CDR1 SGHRS and CDR2 YFSETQ. For the CDR3, the DNA is TGCGCCAGCAGCTTGCCGGGTCCGGACGGGGAGCTGTTTTTT. This codes for CASSLPGPDGELFF.

This chain joins TRBV19 and TRBJ1-1; D call uncertain. Trimming left V 3 bases short and J 4 bases short, with 12 bases between. The CDR3 is made up of 14 amino acids. Per germline, CDR1 LNHDA and CDR2 SQIVND (reference sequence). CDR3 region: CASSMWQDLTEAFF. The CDR3 nucleotides read TGTGCCAGTAGTATGTGGCAGGATCTCACTGAAGCTTTCTTT.

As concerns this clone: Sequence at one end of the junction differs from germline and may be a read error. The genes are TRBV11-2 and TRBJ1-3, with D uncertain. This CDR3 contains 14 residues. The germline V gene has CDR1 SGHAT and CDR2 FQNNGV. In nucleotides, the CDR3 is TGTGCCAGCAGCCTAGACCCTTCTGGAAACACCATATATTTT. It is translated as CASSLDPSGNTIYF.

The gene calls are TRBV6-4 and TRBJ2-3; the D is unclear. V was trimmed by 9 bases and J by 1 base, leaving 14 bases between them. Germline V gene data show CDR1 as MRHNA and CDR2 as SNTAGT. The length of the CDR3 is 14 residues. CDR3 DNA: TGTGCCAGAGAAGACACTCCGGGCACAGATACGCAGTATTTT. It translates to CAREDTPGTDTQYF.